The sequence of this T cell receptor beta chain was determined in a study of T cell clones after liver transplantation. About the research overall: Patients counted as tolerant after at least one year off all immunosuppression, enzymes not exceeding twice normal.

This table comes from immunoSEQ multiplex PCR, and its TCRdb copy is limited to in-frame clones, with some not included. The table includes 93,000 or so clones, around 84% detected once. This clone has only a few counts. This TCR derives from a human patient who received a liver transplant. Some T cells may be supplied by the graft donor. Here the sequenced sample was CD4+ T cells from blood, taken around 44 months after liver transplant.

The CDR3 is CASSPQTGEEWETQYF. CDR3 sequence (DNA): TGTGCCAGCTCACCACAAACAGGGGAGGAATGGGAGACCCAGTACTTC. This chain joins TRBV18 and TRBJ2-5; D perhaps matches TRBD1 (7 bases). Trimming stripped 1 base from V and 5 bases from J, with 17 bases between. Germline lookup yields CDR1 KGHSH and CDR2 LQKENI. The CDR3 covers 16 residues.